This is a list of T cell receptor beta chains from one sample in a study of cytomegalovirus exposure and HLA in healthy donors. Generated by immunoSEQ multiplex PCR, the TCRdb table keeps only in-frame clones and is missing some. The table includes roughly 250,000 clones, about four fifths detected once. What was sequenced was PBMCs. These receptors all come from a woman in her thirties or forties in good health and CMV-seropositive. CDR3s include the opening cysteine and the closing phenylalanine or tryptophan. The D gene is left open where the match is weak. Clone size is not always given. Where it is, it says once, few, many or a class for expanded clones.

CDR3nt	CDR3aa	abundance	d_gene	j_gene	v_gene
TGTGCCTGGAGTCCCGGGCAGGGGAGTGAAGCTTTCTTT	CAWSPGQGSEAFF	.	.	TRBJ1-1	TRBV30
TGTGCCAGTAGCTTACCCGGCAGGGGCTATGGCTACACCTTC	CASSLPGRGYGYTF	.	.	TRBJ1-2	TRBV19
TGTGCCACCAGCCCGGGATGGAACACTGAAGCTTTCTTT	CATSPGWNTEAFF	.	.	TRBJ1-1	TRBV15
TGTGCCAGCAGGCAAACCGGGACTAGCGAGACCAAAAACATTCAGTACTTC	CASRQTGTSETKNIQYF	.	TRBD2	TRBJ2-4	TRBV4-2
TGTGCCAGGGGGACGGGCGGGGATCAGCCCCAGCATTTT	CARGTGGDQPQHF	medium-sized	.	TRBJ1-5	TRBV2
TGCAGCGTTGAAGAAGGGGCTAACTACGAGCAGTACTTC	CSVEEGANYEQYF	.	.	TRBJ2-7	TRBV29-1
TGTGCCAGCACTAGGGGGGGTCATGGCGGGGAGCTGTTTTTT	CASTRGGHGGELFF	.	.	TRBJ2-2	TRBV6-6
TGTGCCAGTAGTCCCTTTCCGGGAGCCGAGCAGTTCTTC	CASSPFPGAEQFF	.	.	TRBJ2-1	TRBV19
TGTGCCAGTAGTCTGGGGGGGGCGCGCGGCTACACCTTC	CASSLGGARGYTF	.	.	TRBJ1-2	TRBV19
TGTGCCAGCAGTTTGGTCAGGGTGGGAAACACCATATATTTT	CASSLVRVGNTIYF	few	.	TRBJ1-3	TRBV28
TGTGCCAGCAGCCTCGTGGACAACGTCTATGGCTACACCTTC	CASSLVDNVYGYTF	.	.	TRBJ1-2	TRBV7-9
TGCGCCAGCAGCCGCGGGACGGGACCGCAGGACATGAACACTGAAGCTTTCTTT	CASSRGTGPQDMNTEAFF	.	.	TRBJ1-1	TRBV5-1
TGTGCCAGCAGAATAGCGGCGAACACCGGGGAGCTGGTTTTT	CASRIAANTGELVF	.	.	TRBJ2-2	TRBV6-1
TGTGCCATCAACAGGGGGTCGGACTCCTACGAGCAGTACTTC	CAINRGSDSYEQYF	.	TRBD1	TRBJ2-7	TRBV10-3
TGTGCCAGCAGTAGGGAGGGGGCTGGAAACACCATATATTTT	CASSREGAGNTIYF	.	.	TRBJ1-3	TRBV6-5
TGTGCCAGCAGCGTAGTTGGGGGACTAGCCCTGTATTTT	CASSVVGGLALYF	.	TRBD2	TRBJ2-3	TRBV9
TGTGCCAGCTTGAGGGGTCAGGGGGCCTCACCCCTCCACTTT	CASLRGQGASPLHF	.	TRBD1	TRBJ1-6	TRBV28
TGCGCCAGCAGCTTTGGTTTGAGACAGGGACAAGAGACCCAGTACTTC	CASSFGLRQGQETQYF	.	TRBD1	TRBJ2-5	TRBV5-1
TGTGCCAGCAGCTTACTGGTAGCGGGAGCGGCCGCAGCGCAGTATTTT	CASSLLVAGAAAAQYF	.	TRBD2	TRBJ2-3	TRBV11-3
TGTGCCAGCAGCTCCATTGGGAAGACTATTCTCGGCACAGATACGCAGTATTTT	CASSSIGKTILGTDTQYF	.	.	TRBJ2-3	TRBV5-4
TGTGCCATTGGCGGGAGCTCCTACAATGAGCAGTTCTTC	CAIGGSSYNEQFF	.	TRBD2	TRBJ2-1	TRBV27
TGTGCCAGCAGTCTCGCTAGATCGCAGTATTTT	CASSLARSQYF	.	.	TRBJ2-3	TRBV28
TGTGCCACCTGGAGGGAGGGGATGGGGGAAGCTTTCTTT	CATWREGMGEAFF	.	.	TRBJ1-1	TRBV6-5
TGTGCCAGCAGCATGACAGGGACCTCGAACACTGAAGCTTTCTTT	CASSMTGTSNTEAFF	.	TRBD1	TRBJ1-1	TRBV7-9
TGTGCCAGCAGCCCGCCCGGGACACCCTACGAGCAGTACTTC	CASSPPGTPYEQYF	.	.	TRBJ2-7	TRBV5-5
TGTGCCAGCTCACCATGGTCGCCGGCAGGGGGTATGAACACTGAAGCTTTCTTT	CASSPWSPAGGMNTEAFF	.	TRBD1	TRBJ1-1	TRBV18
TGTGCCAGCAGTGAAGGGACAGGGGGCATACAGCCCCAGCATTTT	CASSEGTGGIQPQHF	.	TRBD1	TRBJ1-5	TRBV6-1
TGCAGCGTTGTGACAGGGCTGCAAGAGACCCAGTACTTC	CSVVTGLQETQYF	.	TRBD1	TRBJ2-5	TRBV29-1
TGTGCCAGCAGCTTAGGGGGGCCTGAGGGCGGCTACACCTTC	CASSLGGPEGGYTF	.	.	TRBJ1-2	TRBV7-9
TGTGCCAGCAGTGAAGATCGCGGTTCGCACTATAATTCACCCCTCCACTTT	CASSEDRGSHYNSPLHF	.	.	TRBJ1-6	TRBV6-1
TGTGCCAGCAGCTTGGGTCCGGGACAGGGGGCCGCCTACGAGCAGTACTTC	CASSLGPGQGAAYEQYF	.	TRBD1	TRBJ2-7	TRBV5-5
TGCGCCAGCAGTGAGACAGGGCGTTATGGGGCCAACGTCCTGACTTTC	CASSETGRYGANVLTF	.	TRBD1	TRBJ2-6	TRBV5-1
TGTGCCAGCAGCTTGCGGGAAACCTCCTACAATGAGCAGTTCTTC	CASSLRETSYNEQFF	.	.	TRBJ2-1	TRBV5-6
TGTGCCATCAGTGAGTCGGGACAGGGTAGCGACGAGCAGTACTTC	CAISESGQGSDEQYF	.	TRBD1	TRBJ2-7	TRBV10-3
TGTGCCAGCAGTTCACCGGGACTAGCGGGACACAATGAGCAGTTCTTC	CASSSPGLAGHNEQFF	.	TRBD2	TRBJ2-1	TRBV6-6
TGCGCCAGCAGCTTGGCTCAGACTAGCGGTGGTACCGGGGAGCTGTTTTTT	CASSLAQTSGGTGELFF	.	TRBD2	TRBJ2-2	TRBV5-1
TGCGCCAGCAGCCAAGACCCCCAGCGGGAGGGCACCGGGGAGCTGTTTTTT	CASSQDPQREGTGELFF	.	TRBD2	TRBJ2-2	TRBV4-3
TGTGCCAGCAGGACCATTGGACAGGGATACGAGCAGTACTTC	CASRTIGQGYEQYF	.	TRBD1	TRBJ2-7	TRBV6-5
TGTGCCAGCAGCCTACTAGCGGGCTCCTACAATGAGCAGTTCTTC	CASSLLAGSYNEQFF	.	TRBD2	TRBJ2-1	TRBV6-5
TGTGCAAGTCGCTTACCAAAGAGTGAGCAGTTCTTC	CASRLPKSEQFF	once	.	TRBJ2-1	TRBV12-2
TGTGCCAGCAGCCCGGGACAGGGGGCCTACGAGCAGTACTTC	CASSPGQGAYEQYF	.	TRBD1	TRBJ2-7	TRBV9
TGTGCCAGCAGAGGACAGGGTTATTCACCCCTCCACTTT	CASRGQGYSPLHF	.	TRBD1	TRBJ1-6	TRBV28
TGTGCCAGCTCACCTAACGCTTGGACAGTAACTAATCAGCCCCAGCATTTT	CASSPNAWTVTNQPQHF	.	.	TRBJ1-5	TRBV18
TGTGCCAGCAGTCCCGGGACAGGGGGTTATTCACCCCTCCACTTT	CASSPGTGGYSPLHF	.	TRBD1	TRBJ1-6	TRBV27
TGTGCCTGGAGTCTCTGGGTGGGCTCTGGGGCCAACGGCCTGACTTTC	CAWSLWVGSGANGLTF	.	.	TRBJ2-6	TRBV30